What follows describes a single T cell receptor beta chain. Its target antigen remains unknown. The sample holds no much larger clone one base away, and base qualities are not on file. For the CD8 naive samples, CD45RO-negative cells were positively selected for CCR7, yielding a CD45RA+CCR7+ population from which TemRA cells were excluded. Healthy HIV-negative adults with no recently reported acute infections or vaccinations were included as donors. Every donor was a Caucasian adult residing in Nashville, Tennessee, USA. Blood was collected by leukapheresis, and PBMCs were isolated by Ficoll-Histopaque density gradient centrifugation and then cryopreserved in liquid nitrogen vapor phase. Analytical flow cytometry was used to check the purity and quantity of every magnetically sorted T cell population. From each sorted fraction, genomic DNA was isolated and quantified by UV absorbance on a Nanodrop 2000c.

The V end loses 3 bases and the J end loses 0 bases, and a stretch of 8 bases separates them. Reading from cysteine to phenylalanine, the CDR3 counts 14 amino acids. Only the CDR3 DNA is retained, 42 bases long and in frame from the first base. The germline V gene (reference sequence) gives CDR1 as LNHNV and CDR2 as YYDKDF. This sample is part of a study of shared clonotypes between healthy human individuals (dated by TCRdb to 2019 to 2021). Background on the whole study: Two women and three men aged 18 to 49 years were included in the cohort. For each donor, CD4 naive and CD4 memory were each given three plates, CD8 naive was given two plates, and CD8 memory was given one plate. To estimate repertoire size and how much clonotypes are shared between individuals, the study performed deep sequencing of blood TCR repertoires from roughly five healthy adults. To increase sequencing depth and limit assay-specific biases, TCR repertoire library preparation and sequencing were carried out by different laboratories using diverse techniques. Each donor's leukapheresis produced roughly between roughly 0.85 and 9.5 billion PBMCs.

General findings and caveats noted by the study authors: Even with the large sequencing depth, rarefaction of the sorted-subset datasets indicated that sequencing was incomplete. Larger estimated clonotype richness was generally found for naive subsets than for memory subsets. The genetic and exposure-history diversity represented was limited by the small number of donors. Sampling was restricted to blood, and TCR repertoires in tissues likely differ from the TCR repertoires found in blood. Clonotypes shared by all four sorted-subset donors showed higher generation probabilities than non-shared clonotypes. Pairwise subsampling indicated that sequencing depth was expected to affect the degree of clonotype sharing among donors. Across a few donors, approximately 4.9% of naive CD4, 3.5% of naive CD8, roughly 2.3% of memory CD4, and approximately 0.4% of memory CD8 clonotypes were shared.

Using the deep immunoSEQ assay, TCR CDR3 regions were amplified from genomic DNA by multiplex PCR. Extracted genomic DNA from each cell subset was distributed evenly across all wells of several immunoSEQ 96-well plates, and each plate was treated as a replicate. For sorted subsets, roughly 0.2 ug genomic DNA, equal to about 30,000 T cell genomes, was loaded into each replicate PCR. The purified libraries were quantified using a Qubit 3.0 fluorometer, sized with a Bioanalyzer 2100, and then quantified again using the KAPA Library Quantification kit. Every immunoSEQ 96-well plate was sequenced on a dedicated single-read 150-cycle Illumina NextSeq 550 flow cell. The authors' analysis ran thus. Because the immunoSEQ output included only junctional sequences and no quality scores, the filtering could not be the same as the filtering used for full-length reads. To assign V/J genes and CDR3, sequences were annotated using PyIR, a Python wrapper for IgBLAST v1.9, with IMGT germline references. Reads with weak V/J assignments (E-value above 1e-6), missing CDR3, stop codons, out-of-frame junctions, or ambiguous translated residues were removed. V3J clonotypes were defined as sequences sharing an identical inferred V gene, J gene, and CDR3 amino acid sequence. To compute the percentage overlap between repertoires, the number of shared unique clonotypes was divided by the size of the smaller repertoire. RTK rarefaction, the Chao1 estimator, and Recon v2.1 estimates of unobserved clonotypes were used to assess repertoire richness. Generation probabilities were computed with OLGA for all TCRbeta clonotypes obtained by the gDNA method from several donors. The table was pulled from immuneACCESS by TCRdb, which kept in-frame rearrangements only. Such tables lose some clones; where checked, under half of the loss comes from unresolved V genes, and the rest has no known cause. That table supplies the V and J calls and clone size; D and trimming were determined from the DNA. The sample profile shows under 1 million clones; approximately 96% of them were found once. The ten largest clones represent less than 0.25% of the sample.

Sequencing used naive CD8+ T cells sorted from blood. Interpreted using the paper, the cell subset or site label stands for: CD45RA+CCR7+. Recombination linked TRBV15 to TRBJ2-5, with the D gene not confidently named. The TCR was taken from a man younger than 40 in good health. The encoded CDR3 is CATSSTGDQETQYF. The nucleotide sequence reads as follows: TGTGCCACCAGCAGTACTGGGGACCAAGAGACCCAGTACTTC. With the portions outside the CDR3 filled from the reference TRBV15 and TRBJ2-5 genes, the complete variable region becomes DAMVIQNPRYQVTQFGKPVTLSCSQTLNHNVMYWYQQKSSQAPKLLFHYYDKDFNNEADTPDNFQSRRPNTSFCFLDIRSPGLGDTAMYLCATSSTGDQETQYFGPGTRLLVL.